The 20 T cell receptor beta chains in this list originate from one sample, sequenced in a study of blood T cell repertoires in COVID-19 (dated by TCRdb to 2018 to 2021). Library preparation used the immunoSEQ multiplex PCR assay. Sourced from immuneACCESS, this table was stored by TCRdb with only in-frame sequences that have V and J called. A share of the clones is absent; for the studies checked, an unresolved V gene accounts for under half, and the remainder has no known explanation. Here the sample has 250,000 to 350,000 clones; 75% to 90% occur a single time. Of the sample, more than 4% falls within the top ten clones. Source material: PBMCs or T cells enriched from blood (not recorded which). These receptor sequences come from a woman in her 30s who had recovered from COVID-19.

The chain uses TRBV5-6 and TRBJ2-7, with 7 bases identical to TRBD1. The V gene's germline CDR1 is SGHDT and CDR2 YYEEEE. This CDR3 comprises 12 residues. J gave up 9 bases and V 4 bases, and 7 bases lay outside the gene matches. CDR3 region: CASSLQGVRQYF. CDR3 bases: TGTGCCAGCAGCCTGCAGGGGGTAAGGCAGTACTTC.

V is TRBV3-1 (or the pseudogene TRBV3-2) and J is TRBJ2-7; 7 bases line up with TRBD1. Germline assignment: CDR1 LGHDT and CDR2 YNNKEL (reference sequence). This CDR3 has 17 residues. V was clipped by 0 bases and J by 3 bases; unmatched bases: 11. The CDR3 DNA is TGTGCCAGCAGCCAAGATTTAACAGGGGCGAACATCTACGAGCAGTACTTC. Amino acid sequence: CASSQDLTGANIYEQYF.

This chain joins TRBV28 and TRBJ2-1; 12 nucleotides line up with TRBD2. This CDR3 is 20 amino acids long. The germline CDR1 and CDR2 sequences are MDHEN and SYDVKM. V was pared by 7 bases and J by 1 base, with 17 bases of the junction left unmatched. CDR3: CASTLAQGASGRGSYNEQFF. In nucleotides, the CDR3 is TGTGCCAGCACTCTCGCACAGGGGGCTAGCGGGAGGGGGTCCTACAATGAGCAGTTCTTC.

The rearrangement links TRBV9 to TRBJ1-1; possible D gene TRBD1, 6 bases. CDR1 SGDLS and CDR2 YYNGEE come from the germline V gene. The germline V and J ends were trimmed by 0 bases and 4 bases, with 16 bases remaining between them. This CDR3 comprises 16 residues. CDR3 coding DNA: TGTGCCAGCAGCGTAGAGGGGGGGGCTTCGGGCACTGAAGCTTTCTTT. Protein product: CASSVEGGASGTEAFF.

This chain links TRBV7-3 with TRBJ2-3, with TRBD1 as a possible D gene (5 bases). The CDR3 sequence is 14 residues long. Germline lookup yields CDR1 SGHTA and CDR2 FQGTGA. V lost 1 base, J lost 5 bases, and 10 bases lay in between. The CDR3 spells CASSLNRLGDTQYF. In DNA, the CDR3 is TGTGCCAGCAGCTTAAACAGGCTGGGAGATACGCAGTATTTT.

This clone came up once. This chain links TRBV7-3 with TRBJ2-7, with TRBD2 matching 8 bases. The J segment lost 2 bases and the V segment lost 1 base, leaving 4 bases of the junction unmatched. CDR1 is SGHTA and CDR2 is FQGTGA in the germline V gene. This CDR3 spans 15 amino acids. The CDR3 region is CASSLIAGGTYEQYF. For the CDR3, the DNA is TGTGCCAGCAGCTTAATCGCGGGAGGAACCTACGAGCAGTACTTC.

V is TRBV2 and J is TRBJ1-3, with TRBD1 matching over 10 bases. V lost 3 bases and J lost 9; bases outside the gene matches: 8. The CDR3 extends over 15 amino acids. Germline V CDR1 and CDR2: SNHLY, FYNNEI. The CDR3 is CASSDQTGGKGTIYF. CDR3 nucleotides: TGTGCCAGCAGTGACCAGACAGGGGGCAAAGGCACCATATATTTT. Drawing the rest from reference TRBV2 and TRBJ1-3, the complete variable domain is EPEVTQTPSHQVTQMGQEVILRCVPISNHLYFYWYRQILGQKVEFLVSFYNNEISEKSEIFDDQFSVERPDGSNFTLKIRSTKLEDSAMYFCASSDQTGGKGTIYFGEGSWLTVV.

This chain uses TRBV28 with TRBJ2-2; 9 bases match TRBD1. The CDR3 contains 15 residues. Germline V CDR1 and CDR2: MDHEN, SYDVKM. J gave up 5 bases and V 3 bases, and 4 bases lay outside the gene matches. CDR3 residues: CASSFRTGATGELFF. The CDR3 DNA sequence: TGTGCCAGCAGTTTCCGGACAGGGGCAACCGGGGAGCTGTTTTTT. Looking up the rest from reference TRBV28 and TRBJ2-2 gives the full variable domain: DVKVTQSSRYLVKRTGEKVFLECVQDMDHENMFWYRQDPGLGLRLIYFSYDVKMKEKGDIPEGYSVSREKKERFSLILESASTNQTSMYLCASSFRTGATGELFFGEGSRLTVL.

The chain recombines TRBV2 with TRBJ2-7; D ambiguous. The CDR3 length is 13 residues. The ends were cut back, 4 bases at V and 2 bases at J, with 9 bases in the middle. Germline CDR1 reads SNHLY; CDR2 reads FYNNEI. The CDR3 region is CASSVQAPYEQYF. CDR3 DNA: TGTGCCAGCAGTGTGCAGGCCCCCTACGAGCAGTACTTC.

This chain uses TRBV15 with TRBJ2-1; D is perhaps TRBD1 (5 bases). The CDR3 runs 15 residues. Trimming cost V 0 bases and J 3 bases, with 9 bases left between them. From germline, CDR1 is LNHNV and CDR2 YYDKDF (reference sequence). The CDR3 DNA reads as TGTGCCACCAGCAGAGACCGAGACAGCTACAATGAGCAGTTCTTC. This sequence encodes CATSRDRDSYNEQFF.

V is TRBV6-1 and J is TRBJ2-1, with D possibly TRBD2 on 5 matching bases. Germline V gene sequence: CDR1 MNHNS, CDR2 SASEGT. Trimming left V 1 base short and J 5 bases short, with 21 bases between. This CDR3 is built from 18 residues. CDR3 residues: CASSEVMGVDEGDNEQFF. The CDR3 DNA reads as TGTGCCAGCAGTGAAGTAATGGGAGTGGACGAGGGAGACAATGAGCAGTTCTTC.

This clone showed up just once. The V gene is TRBV18, the J gene TRBJ2-1; possibly TRBD2 for D (5 bases). CDR3 length: 13 residues. Germline V gene data show CDR1 as KGHSH and CDR2 as LQKENI. Trimming took off 0 bases at V and 10 bases at J, with 10 bases between the two ends. The CDR3: CASSPPVGEEQFF. CDR3 DNA: TGTGCCAGCTCACCACCGGTGGGAGAAGAGCAGTTCTTC.

This clone was seen repeatedly, ten times or more. The V call is TRBV9, the J call TRBJ1-4; TRBD1 matches at 7 bases. The CDR3 consists of 15 residues. The V gene end was trimmed by 3 bases and the J gene end by 6 bases; junction bases not matched to a gene: 8. Germline V gene sequence: CDR1 SGDLS, CDR2 YYNGEE. CDR3 region: CASSEEGGAYEKLFF. The CDR3 DNA reads as TGTGCCAGCAGCGAGGAAGGGGGCGCTTATGAAAAACTGTTTTTT.

The chain carries TRBV5-5 and TRBJ1-1; TRBD1 matches 7 bases. The CDR3 runs 12 residues. Germline assignment: CDR1 SGHKS and CDR2 YYEKEE (reference sequence). V gave up 2 bases and J gave up 7 bases; unmatched junction bases: 2. The DNA of the CDR3 is TGTGCCAGCAGCTTTTGGACAGGTGAAGCTTTCTTT. Its translation: CASSFWTGEAFF.

The chain couples TRBV29-1 to TRBJ1-1, with a possible D match to TRBD1 (5 bases). The CDR3 is 17 amino acids. Trimming left V 7 bases short and J 3 bases short, with 27 bases between. From germline, CDR1 is SQVTM and CDR2 ANQGSEA. The CDR3 nucleotides are TGCAGCGCCACGCGAGTTTCCTCCTTGATAGGGGACACTGAAGCTTTCTTT. It encodes CSATRVSSLIGDTEAFF.

V usage is TRBV7-2 and J usage is TRBJ1-3; D gene ambiguous. The V gene lost 4 bases and the J gene lost 2 bases, with 9 bases spanning the gap. This CDR3 is 14 amino acids long. Germline V CDR1 and CDR2: SGHTA, FQGNSA. CDR3 in DNA: TGTGCCAGCAGCTCAGGTTTCCCTGGAAACACCATATATTTT. Protein: CASSSGFPGNTIYF.

This chain links TRBV7-8 with TRBJ2-3; 7 positions match TRBD2. Germline CDR1 reads SGHVS; CDR2 reads FQNEAQ. Germline trimming cut 5 bases from V and 8 bases from J; bases unmatched to any gene: 7. The CDR3 has 13 residues. CDR3 loop: CASSAPLAVTQYF. The CDR3 region has the DNA TGTGCCAGCAGCGCCCCTCTAGCGGTTACGCAGTATTTT. The full variable domain, with the rest looked up from reference TRBV7-8 and TRBJ2-3, is GAGVSQSPRYKVAKRGQDVALRCDPISGHVSLFWYQQALGQGPEFLTYFQNEAQLDKSGLPSDRFFAERPEGSVSTLKIQRTQQEDSAVYLCASSAPLAVTQYFGPGTRLTVL.

The table lists this clone with a count of one. J is TRBJ2-3 and V is TRBV4-1; 9 bases fit TRBD2. This CDR3 has 18 amino acids. Germline lookup yields CDR1 MGHRA and CDR2 YSYEKL. V was pared by 0 bases and J by 6 bases, with 13 bases of the junction left unmatched. The CDR3, as DNA: TGCGCCAGCAGCCAAGAAAACGCGCTAGCGGGACCCCCGGATACGCAGTATTTT. Translated: CASSQENALAGPPDTQYF.

The genes are TRBV19 and TRBJ1-1; TRBD1 agrees at 9 bases. The CDR3 covers 13 residues. With 9 bases clipped from V and 5 bases from J, the junction kept 7 bases outside the gene matches. Germline loops: CDR1 LNHDA, CDR2 SQIVND (reference sequence). As DNA, the CDR3 is TGTGCCAGCAAACGGGACAGGGCAACTGAAGCTTTCTTT. Protein sequence: CASKRDRATEAFF.

In its sample, this clone was seen many times. CDR3 sequence (DNA): TGTGCCAGCAGTCCCACTGGACTGTATGGCTACACCTTC. Its translation: CASSPTGLYGYTF. The rearrangement joins TRBV28 to TRBJ1-2; no reliable D call. This CDR3 is built from 13 residues. Germline lookup yields CDR1 MDHEN and CDR2 SYDVKM. Between the trimmed V and J ends, which lost 5 bases and 5 bases, there was a span of 12 bases.